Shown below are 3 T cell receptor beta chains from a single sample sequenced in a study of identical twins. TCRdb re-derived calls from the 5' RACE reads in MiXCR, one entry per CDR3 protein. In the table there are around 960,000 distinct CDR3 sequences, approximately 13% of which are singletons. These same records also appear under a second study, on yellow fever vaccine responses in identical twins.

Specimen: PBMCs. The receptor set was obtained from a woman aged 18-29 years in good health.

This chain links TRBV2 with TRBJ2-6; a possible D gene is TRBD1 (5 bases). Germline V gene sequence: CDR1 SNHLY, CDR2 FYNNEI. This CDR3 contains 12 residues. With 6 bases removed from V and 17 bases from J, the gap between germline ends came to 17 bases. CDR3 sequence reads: CASRIEATAVTF. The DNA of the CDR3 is TGTGCCAGCAGAATTGAGGCGACAGCCGTGACTTTC.

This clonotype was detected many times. In DNA form, the CDR3 reads TGTGCCAGCAGCTTAGCGTTTTCGGCTGAAAAACTGTTTTTT. As protein: CASSLAFSAEKLFF. The chain carries TRBV7-8 and TRBJ1-4; D uncertain. Trimming took off 0 bases at V and 7 bases at J, with 9 bases between the two ends. Germline CDR1 and CDR2: SGHVS and FQNEAQ. The CDR3 length is 14 residues.

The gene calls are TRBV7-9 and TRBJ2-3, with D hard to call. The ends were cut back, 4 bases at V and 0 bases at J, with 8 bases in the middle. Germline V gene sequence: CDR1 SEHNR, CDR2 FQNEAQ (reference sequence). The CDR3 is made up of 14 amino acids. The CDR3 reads CASSSPASTDTQYF. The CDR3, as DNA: TGTGCCAGCAGCTCTCCCGCTAGCACAGATACGCAGTATTTT.